This paragraph reports one T cell receptor beta chain. Per the authors' pipeline: It was from reference gene primer amplification that nucleated cell counts were estimated. The assay was immunoSEQ multiplex PCR, and TCRdb's table has in-frame clones only and misses some. V and J calls and clone size follow that table, whereas D and trimming were derived from the DNA. This table holds approximately 24,000 clones, around 86% found once. The germline V gene encodes CDR1 MNHEY and CDR2 SVGEGT. Trimming left V 6 bases short and J 4 bases short, with 19 bases between. The CDR3 totals 16 residues. This sample was included in a study of blood T cell repertoires in COVID-19.

This receptor was taken from a man aged 50 to 60 with active COVID-19. V usage is TRBV6-2 or TRBV6-3 and J usage is TRBJ2-1; no reliable D call. The sequencing input was peripheral blood. CDR3 residues: CASSLHPLGKYNEQFF. CDR3 in DNA: TGTGCCAGCAGCCTCCACCCCCTAGGAAAATACAATGAGCAGTTCTTC.